This section outlines one T cell receptor (beta chain) sequence together with its context. This entry comes from a study of cytomegalovirus exposure and HLA in healthy donors. Despite likely unrecorded immune exposures, the donors were nominally healthy at the time of sampling. Primers: 60 Vbeta forward and 13 Jbeta reverse. Produced via immunoSEQ multiplex PCR; TCRdb's table is partial and in-frame only. The sample consists of roughly 150,000 clones, 60% to 80% of them appearing once. Sequenced input: PBMCs. The TCR originated in a man between 18 and 35 years old in good health and CMV-seropositive.

The CDR3 DNA follows: TGTGCCAGCAGTTACCAGGGTGAAACAGATACGCAGTATTTT. Translating it yields CASSYQGETDTQYF. The chain combines TRBV27 with TRBJ2-3, with D perhaps TRBD1 (5 bases). Trimming cost V 4 bases and J 3 bases, with 11 bases left between them. Germline values: CDR1 MNHEY, CDR2 SMNVEV (reference sequence). The CDR3 is 14 residues long.